This entry describes one T cell receptor beta chain. This entry comes from a study of PD-L1 blockade in urothelial cancer. Libraries were prepared by immunoSEQ multiplex PCR; TCRdb keeps only in-frame clonotypes and omits some of them. The sample contains fewer than 90,000 clones, around 93% of which appear only once. Sample time point: peripheral blood 6 weeks after treatment start. This specimen was PBMCs, taken around atezolizumab (anti-PD-L1) treatment. The TCR comes from a woman of 80 years or more with urothelial cancer.

CDR3 bases: TGTGCCAGCAGCCGACAGGAACTCTACGAGCAGTACTTC. Its protein product is CASSRQELYEQYF. This rearrangement joins TRBV6-1 to TRBJ2-7, with a tentative D call TRBD1 (6 bases). The CDR3 length is 13 residues. Germline CDR1 and CDR2: MNHNS and SASEGT. Trimming stripped 6 bases from V and 3 bases from J, with 12 bases between.